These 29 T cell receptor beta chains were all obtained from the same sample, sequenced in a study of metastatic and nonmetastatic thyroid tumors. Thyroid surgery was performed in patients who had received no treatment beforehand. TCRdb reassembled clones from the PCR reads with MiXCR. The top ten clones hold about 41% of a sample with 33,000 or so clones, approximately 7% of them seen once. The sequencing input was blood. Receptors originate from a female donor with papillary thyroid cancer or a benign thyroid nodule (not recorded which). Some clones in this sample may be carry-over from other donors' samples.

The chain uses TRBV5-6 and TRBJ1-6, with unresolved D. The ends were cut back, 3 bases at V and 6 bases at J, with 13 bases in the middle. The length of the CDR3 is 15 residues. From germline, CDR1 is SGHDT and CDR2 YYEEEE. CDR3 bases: TGTGCCAGCAGCTCCCTCCGGGCGAGTAATTCACCCCTCCACTTT. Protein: CASSSLRASNSPLHF. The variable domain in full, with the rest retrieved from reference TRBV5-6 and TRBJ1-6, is DAGVTQSPTHLIKTRGQQVTLRCSPKSGHDTVSWYQQALGQGPQFIFQYYEEEERQRGNFPDRFSGHQFPNYSSELNVNALLLGDSALYLCASSSLRASNSPLHFGNGTRLTVT.

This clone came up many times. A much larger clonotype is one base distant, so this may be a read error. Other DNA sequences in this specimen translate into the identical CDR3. CDR3: CASSRTGGHNQPQHF. The CDR3 region has the DNA TGTGCCAGCAGTAGGACAGGGGGACACAATCAGCCTCAGCATTTT. The chain is built from TRBV6-1 and TRBJ1-5; 10 nucleotides agree with TRBD1. Germline CDR1 is MNHNS and CDR2 is SASEGT. The CDR3 spans 15 residues.

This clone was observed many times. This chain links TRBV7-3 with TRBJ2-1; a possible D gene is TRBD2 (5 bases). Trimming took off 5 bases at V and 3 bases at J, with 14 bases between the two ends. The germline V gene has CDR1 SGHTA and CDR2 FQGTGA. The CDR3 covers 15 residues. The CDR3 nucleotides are TGTGCCAGCAGCCCTAGCAGGTGGGGCTACAATGAGCAGTTCTTC. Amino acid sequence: CASSPSRWGYNEQFF.

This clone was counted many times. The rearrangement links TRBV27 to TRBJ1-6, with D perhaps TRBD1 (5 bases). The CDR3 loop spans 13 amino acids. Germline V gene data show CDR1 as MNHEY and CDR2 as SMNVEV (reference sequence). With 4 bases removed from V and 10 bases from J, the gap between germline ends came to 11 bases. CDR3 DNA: TGTGCCAGCAGTTCAGGGTTTAACTCACCCCTCCACTTT. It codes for CASSSGFNSPLHF.

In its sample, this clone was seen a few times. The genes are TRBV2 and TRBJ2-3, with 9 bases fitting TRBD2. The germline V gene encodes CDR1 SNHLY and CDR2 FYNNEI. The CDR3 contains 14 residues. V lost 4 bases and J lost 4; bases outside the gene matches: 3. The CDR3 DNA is TGTGCCAGCAGTGGTAGCGGGAGCGCAGATACGCAGTATTTT. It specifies CASSGSGSADTQYF.

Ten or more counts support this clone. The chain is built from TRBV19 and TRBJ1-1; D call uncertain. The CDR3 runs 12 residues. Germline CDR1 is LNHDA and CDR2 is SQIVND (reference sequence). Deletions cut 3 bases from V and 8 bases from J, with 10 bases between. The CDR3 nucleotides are TGTGCCAGTAGTATGGGCTGGAACGAAGCTTTCTTT. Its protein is CASSMGWNEAFF.

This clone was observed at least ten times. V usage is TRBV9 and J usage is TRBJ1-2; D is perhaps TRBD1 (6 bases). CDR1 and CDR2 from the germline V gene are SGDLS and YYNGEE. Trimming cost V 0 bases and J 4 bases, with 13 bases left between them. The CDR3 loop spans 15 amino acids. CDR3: CASSVGAGTIYGYTF. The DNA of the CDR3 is TGTGCCAGCAGCGTAGGTGCCGGGACAATCTATGGCTACACCTTC.

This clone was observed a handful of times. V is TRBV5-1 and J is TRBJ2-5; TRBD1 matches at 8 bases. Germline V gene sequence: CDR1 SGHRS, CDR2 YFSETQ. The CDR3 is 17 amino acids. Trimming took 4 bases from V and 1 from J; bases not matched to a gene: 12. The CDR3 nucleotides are TGCGCCAGCAGCGCAATCCCAGGGGGCGCTGGCCAAGAGACCCAGTACTTC. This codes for CASSAIPGGAGQETQYF.

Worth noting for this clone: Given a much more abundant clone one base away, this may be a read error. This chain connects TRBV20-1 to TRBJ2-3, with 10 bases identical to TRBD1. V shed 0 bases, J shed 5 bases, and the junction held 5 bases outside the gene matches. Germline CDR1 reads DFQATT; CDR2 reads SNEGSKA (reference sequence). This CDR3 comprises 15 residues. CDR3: CSARDWGTGVDTQYF. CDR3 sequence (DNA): TGCAGTGCTAGAGATTGGGGGACAGGGGTAGATACGCAGTATTTT.

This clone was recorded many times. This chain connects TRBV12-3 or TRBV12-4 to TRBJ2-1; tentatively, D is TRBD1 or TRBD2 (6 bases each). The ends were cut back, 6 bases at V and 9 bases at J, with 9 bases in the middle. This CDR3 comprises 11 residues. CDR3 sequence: CASRWGAEQFF. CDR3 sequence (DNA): TGTGCCAGCAGATGGGGGGCTGAGCAGTTCTTC.

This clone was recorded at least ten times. The CDR3 protein is CAWWLKTYGYTF. CDR3 in DNA: TGTGCCTGGTGGCTAAAAACCTATGGCTACACCTTC. The V and J genes are TRBV30 and TRBJ1-2; D gene ambiguous. The CDR3 runs 12 residues. The V end was cut by 5 bases, the J end by 4 bases, with 11 bases between. CDR1 is GTSNPN and CDR2 is SVGIG in the germline V gene (reference sequence).

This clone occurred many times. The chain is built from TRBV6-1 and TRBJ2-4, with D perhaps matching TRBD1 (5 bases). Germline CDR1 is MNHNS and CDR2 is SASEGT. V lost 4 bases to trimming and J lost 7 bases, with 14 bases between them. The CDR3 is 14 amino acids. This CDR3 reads CASSAGLTSNIQYF. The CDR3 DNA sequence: TGTGCCAGCAGTGCAGGGCTGACGTCGAACATTCAGTACTTC.

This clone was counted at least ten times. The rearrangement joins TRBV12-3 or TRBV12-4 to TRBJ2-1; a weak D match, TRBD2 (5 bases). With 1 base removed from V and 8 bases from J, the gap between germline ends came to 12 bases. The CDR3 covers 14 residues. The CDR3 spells CASSLVQYSDEQFF. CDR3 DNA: TGTGCCAGCAGTTTAGTCCAGTATAGCGATGAGCAGTTCTTC.

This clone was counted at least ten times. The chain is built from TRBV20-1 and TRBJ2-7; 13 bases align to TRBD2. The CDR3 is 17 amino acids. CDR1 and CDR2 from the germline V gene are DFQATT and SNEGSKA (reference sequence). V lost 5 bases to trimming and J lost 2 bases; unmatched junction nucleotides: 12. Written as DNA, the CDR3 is TGCAGTGCTGTGAGGAACGCCGGGACTAGCGGGACCTACGAGCAGTACTTC. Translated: CSAVRNAGTSGTYEQYF.

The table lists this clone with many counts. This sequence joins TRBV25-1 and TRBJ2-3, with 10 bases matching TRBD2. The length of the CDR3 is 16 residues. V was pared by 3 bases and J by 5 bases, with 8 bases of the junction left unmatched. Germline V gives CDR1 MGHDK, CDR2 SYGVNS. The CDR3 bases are TGTGCCAGCAGTGAGAATAGCGGGGGGCCCGGAGATACGCAGTATTTT. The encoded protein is CASSENSGGPGDTQYF.

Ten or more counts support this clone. CDR3 sequence (DNA): TGTGCCAGTAGTATGGTGTCGACGGAAAACTATGGCTACACCTTC. This encodes CASSMVSTENYGYTF. The chain is built from TRBV19 and TRBJ1-2, with no clear D. The CDR3 loop spans 15 amino acids. Deletions cut 3 bases from V and 2 bases from J, with 13 bases between. Per the germline V gene, CDR1 is LNHDA and CDR2 is SQIVND (reference sequence).

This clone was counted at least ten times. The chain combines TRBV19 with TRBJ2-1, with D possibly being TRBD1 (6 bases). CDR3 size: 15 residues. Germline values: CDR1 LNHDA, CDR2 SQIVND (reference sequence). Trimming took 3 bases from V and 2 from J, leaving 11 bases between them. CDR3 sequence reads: CASSIVQGPYNEQFF. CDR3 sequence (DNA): TGTGCCAGTAGTATCGTACAGGGCCCCTACAATGAGCAGTTCTTC.

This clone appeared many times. CDR3 loop: CSARVSGRSTDTQYF. The CDR3 region has the DNA TGCAGTGCTAGAGTAAGCGGGAGAAGCACAGATACGCAGTATTTT. The chain uses TRBV20-1 and TRBJ2-3; 8 bases align to TRBD2. V lost 1 base and J lost 0; bases outside the gene matches: 3. The CDR3 is 15 amino acids. Germline values: CDR1 DFQATT, CDR2 SNEGSKA (reference sequence).

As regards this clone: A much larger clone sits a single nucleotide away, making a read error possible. CDR3 region: CASSRGLPGGQDTQYF. The CDR3 nucleotides are TGTGCCAGCAGTCGAGGACTACCGGGGGGGCAAGATACGCAGTATTTT. V and J are TRBV11-1 and TRBJ2-3; 8 bases are shared with TRBD2. The CDR3 extends over 16 amino acids. CDR1 is SGHAT, CDR2 FQDESV, per germline (reference sequence). The junction had 13 bases not matched to a gene; V was cut back by 6 bases and J by 5 bases.

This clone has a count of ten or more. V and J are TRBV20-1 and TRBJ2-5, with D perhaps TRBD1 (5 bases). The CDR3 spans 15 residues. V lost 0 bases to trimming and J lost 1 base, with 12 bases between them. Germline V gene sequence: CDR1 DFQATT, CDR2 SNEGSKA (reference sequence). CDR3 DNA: TGCAGTGCTAGAGATTTCACAGGTATCCAAGAGACCCAGTACTTC. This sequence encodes CSARDFTGIQETQYF.

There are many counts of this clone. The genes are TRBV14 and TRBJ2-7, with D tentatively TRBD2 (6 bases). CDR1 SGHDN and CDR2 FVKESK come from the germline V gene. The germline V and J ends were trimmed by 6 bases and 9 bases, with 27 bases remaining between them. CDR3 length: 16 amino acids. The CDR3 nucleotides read TGTGCCAGCAGTCCCCTAACTGGGCTAGCGACGGCGGGGCAGTACTTC. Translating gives CASSPLTGLATAGQYF. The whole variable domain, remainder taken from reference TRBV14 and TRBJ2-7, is EAGVTQFPSHSVIEKGQTVTLRCDPISGHDNLYWYRRVMGKEIKFLLHFVKESKQDESGMPNNRFLAERTGGTYSTLKVQPAELEDSGVYFCASSPLTGLATAGQYFGPGTRLTVT.

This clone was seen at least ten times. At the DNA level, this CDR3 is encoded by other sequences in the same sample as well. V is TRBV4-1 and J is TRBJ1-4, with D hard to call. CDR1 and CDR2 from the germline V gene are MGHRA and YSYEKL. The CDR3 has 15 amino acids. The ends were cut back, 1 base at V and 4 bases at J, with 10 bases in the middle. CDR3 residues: CASSQAGSGNEKLFF. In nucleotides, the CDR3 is TGCGCCAGCAGCCAAGCGGGGTCAGGTAATGAAAAACTGTTTTTT.

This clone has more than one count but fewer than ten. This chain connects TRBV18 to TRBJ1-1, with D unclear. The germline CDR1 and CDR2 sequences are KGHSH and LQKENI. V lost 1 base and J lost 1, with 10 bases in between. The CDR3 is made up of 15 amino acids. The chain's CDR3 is CASSPQGQSNTEAFF. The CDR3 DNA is TGTGCCAGCTCACCACAGGGCCAGTCGAACACTGAAGCTTTCTTT.

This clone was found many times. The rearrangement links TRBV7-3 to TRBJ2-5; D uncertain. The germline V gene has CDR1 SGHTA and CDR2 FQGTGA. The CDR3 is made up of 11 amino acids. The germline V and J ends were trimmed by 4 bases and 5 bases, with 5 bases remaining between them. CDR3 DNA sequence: TGTGCCAGCAGCTCCGGGGAGACCCAGTACTTC. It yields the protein CASSSGETQYF.

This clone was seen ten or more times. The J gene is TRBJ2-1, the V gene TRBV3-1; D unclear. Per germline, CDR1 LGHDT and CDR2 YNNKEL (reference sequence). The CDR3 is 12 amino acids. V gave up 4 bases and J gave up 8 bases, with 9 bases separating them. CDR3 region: CASSRARYEQFF. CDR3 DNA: TGTGCCAGCAGCCGGGCTAGGTATGAGCAGTTCTTC.

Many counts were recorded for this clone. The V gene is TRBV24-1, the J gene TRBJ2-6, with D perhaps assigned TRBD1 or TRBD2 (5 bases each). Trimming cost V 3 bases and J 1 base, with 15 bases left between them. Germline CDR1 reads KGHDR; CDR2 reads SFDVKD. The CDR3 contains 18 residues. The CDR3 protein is CATSDAPGRKSGANVLTF. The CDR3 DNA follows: TGTGCCACCAGTGATGCTCCGGGACGGAAATCTGGGGCCAACGTCCTGACTTTC.

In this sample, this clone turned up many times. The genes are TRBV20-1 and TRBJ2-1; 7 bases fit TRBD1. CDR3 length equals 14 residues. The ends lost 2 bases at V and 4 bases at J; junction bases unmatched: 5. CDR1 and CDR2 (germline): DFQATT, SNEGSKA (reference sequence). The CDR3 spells CSARSGQRYNEQFF. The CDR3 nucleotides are TGCAGTGCTAGATCGGGACAGCGATACAATGAGCAGTTCTTC.

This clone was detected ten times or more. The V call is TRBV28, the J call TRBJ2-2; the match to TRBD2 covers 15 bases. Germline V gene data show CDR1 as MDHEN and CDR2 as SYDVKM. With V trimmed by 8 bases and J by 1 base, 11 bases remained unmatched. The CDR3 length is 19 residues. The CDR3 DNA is TGTGCCAGCGGGGGGCCCCTGGGACTAGCGGGAGGGAACACCGGGGAGCTGTTTTTT. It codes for CASGGPLGLAGGNTGELFF.

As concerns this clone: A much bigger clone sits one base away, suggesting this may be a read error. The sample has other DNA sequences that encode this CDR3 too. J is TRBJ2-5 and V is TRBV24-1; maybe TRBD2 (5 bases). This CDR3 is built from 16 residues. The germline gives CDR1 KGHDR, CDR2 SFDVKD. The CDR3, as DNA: TGTGCTACCAGTGACTATAACCGAGGCCCTCAAGAGACCCAGTACTTC. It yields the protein CATSDYNRGPQETQYF.